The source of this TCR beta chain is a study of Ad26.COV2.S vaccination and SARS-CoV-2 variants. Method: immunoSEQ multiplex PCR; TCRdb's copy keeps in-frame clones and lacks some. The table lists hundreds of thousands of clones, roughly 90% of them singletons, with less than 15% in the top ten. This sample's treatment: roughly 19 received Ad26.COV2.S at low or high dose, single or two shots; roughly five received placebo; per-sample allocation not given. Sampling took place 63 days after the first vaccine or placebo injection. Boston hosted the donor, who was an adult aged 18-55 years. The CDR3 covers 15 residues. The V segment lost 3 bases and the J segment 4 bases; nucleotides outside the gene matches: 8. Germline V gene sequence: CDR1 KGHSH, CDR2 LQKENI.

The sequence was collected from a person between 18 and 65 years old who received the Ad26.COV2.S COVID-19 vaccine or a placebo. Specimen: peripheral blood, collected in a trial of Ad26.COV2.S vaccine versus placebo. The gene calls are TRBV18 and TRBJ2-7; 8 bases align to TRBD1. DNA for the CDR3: TGTGCCAGCTCACCCGGGACAGGTGTTCGGTACGAGCAGTACTTC. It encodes CASSPGTGVRYEQYF.